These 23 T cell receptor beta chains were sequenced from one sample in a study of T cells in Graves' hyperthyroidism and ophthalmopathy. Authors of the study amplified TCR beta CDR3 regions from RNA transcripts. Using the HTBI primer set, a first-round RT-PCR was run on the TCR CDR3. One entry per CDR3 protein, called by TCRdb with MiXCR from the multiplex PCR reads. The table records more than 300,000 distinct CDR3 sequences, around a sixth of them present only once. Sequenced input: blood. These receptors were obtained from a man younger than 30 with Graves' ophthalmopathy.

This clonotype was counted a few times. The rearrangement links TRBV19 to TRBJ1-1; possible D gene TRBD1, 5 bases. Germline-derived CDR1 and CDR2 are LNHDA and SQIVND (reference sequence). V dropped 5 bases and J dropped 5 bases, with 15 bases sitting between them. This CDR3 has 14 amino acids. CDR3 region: CASSYAAGNTEAFF. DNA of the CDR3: TGTGCCAGTAGTTATGCGGCAGGGAATACTGAAGCTTTCTTT. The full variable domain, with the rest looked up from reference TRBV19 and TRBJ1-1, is DGGITQSPKYLFRKEGQNVTLSCEQNLNHDAMYWYRQDPGQGLRLIYYSQIVNDFQKGDIAEGYSVSREKKESFPLTVTSAQKNPTAFYLCASSYAAGNTEAFFGQGTRLTVV.

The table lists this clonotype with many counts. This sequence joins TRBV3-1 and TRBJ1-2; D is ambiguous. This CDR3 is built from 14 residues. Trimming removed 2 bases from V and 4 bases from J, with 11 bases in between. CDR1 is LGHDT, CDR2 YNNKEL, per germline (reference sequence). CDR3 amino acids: CASSQHTGSYGYTF. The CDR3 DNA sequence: TGTGCCAGCAGCCAACACACCGGGAGCTATGGCTACACCTTC.

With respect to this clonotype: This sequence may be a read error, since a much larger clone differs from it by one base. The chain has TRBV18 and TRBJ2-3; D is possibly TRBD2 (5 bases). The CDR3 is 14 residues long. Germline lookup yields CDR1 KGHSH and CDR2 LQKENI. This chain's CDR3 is CASSQAASLDTRYF. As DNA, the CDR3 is TGTGCCAGCTCACAAGCGGCCTCTCTCGATACGCGGTATTTT.

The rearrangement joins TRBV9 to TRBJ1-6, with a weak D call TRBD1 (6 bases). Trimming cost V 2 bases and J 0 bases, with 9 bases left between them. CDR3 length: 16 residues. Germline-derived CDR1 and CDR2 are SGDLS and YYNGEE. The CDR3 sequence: CASSVGQSSYNSPLHF. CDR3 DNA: TGTGCCAGCAGCGTTGGACAGAGCTCCTATAATTCACCCCTCCACTTT. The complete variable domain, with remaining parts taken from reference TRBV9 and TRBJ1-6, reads DSGVTQTPKHLITATGQRVTLRCSPRSGDLSVYWYQQSLDQGLQFLIQYYNGEERAKGNILERFSAQQFPDLHSELNLSSLELGDSALYFCASSVGQSSYNSPLHFGNGTRLTVT.

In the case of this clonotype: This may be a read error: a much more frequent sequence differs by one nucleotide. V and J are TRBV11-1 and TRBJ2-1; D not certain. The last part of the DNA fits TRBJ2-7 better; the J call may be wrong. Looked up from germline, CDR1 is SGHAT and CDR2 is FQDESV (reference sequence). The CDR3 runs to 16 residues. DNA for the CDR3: TGTGCCAGCAGCTTCTCAGTGTACAGCTCCTACAATGAGCAGTACTTC. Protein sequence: CASSFSVYSSYNEQYF.

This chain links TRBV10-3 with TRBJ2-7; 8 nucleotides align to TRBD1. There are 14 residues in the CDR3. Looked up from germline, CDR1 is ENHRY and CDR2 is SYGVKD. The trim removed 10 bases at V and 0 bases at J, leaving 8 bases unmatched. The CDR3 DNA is TGTGCCACCGCCCTAACAGGGGGCTCCTACGAGCAGTACTTC. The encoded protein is CATALTGGSYEQYF.

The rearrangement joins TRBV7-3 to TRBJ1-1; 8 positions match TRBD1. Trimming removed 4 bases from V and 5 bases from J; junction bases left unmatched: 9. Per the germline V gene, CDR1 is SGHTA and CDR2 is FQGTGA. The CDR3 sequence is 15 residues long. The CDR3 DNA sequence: TGTGCCAGCAGCTCCATGGACAGGGTTGGAACTGAAGCTTTCTTT. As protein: CASSSMDRVGTEAFF. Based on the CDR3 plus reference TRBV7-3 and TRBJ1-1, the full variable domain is GAGVSQTPSNKVTEKGKYVELRCDPISGHTALYWYRQSLGQGPEFLIYFQGTGAADDSGLPNDRFFAVRPEGSVSTLKIQRTERGDSAVYLCASSSMDRVGTEAFFGQGTRLTVV.

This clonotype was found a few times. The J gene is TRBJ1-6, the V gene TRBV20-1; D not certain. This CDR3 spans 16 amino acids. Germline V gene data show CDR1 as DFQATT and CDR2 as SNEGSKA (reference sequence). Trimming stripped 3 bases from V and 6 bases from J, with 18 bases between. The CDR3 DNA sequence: TGCAGTGCTAGTCTGGGTTCAGAAGGCCTTAATTCACCCCTCCACTTT. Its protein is CSASLGSEGLNSPLHF.

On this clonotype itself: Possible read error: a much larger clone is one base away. CDR3 amino acids: CASRRPPWETQYF. The CDR3 bases are TGTGCCAGCAGACGGCCCCCCTGGGAGACCCAGTACTTC. The rearrangement joins TRBV6-1 to TRBJ2-5; no firm D call. Germline V gene sequence: CDR1 MNHNS, CDR2 SASEGT. This CDR3 is built from 13 residues. Trimming pared 6 bases from V and 5 bases from J, leaving 13 bases between.

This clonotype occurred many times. CDR3 in DNA: TGCAGTGCTAGAGTCGTGACAGAAGCCTCACCCCTCCACTTT. Its protein is CSARVVTEASPLHF. The rearrangement uses TRBV20-1 and TRBJ1-6; D perhaps matches TRBD1 (5 bases). Trimming shortened V by 1 base and J by 10 bases, and 14 bases separated the two germline ends. The CDR3 covers 14 residues. CDR1 is DFQATT, CDR2 SNEGSKA, per germline (reference sequence).

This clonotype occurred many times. This CDR3 is CSANTGGVSYEQYF. CDR3 nucleotide sequence: TGCAGTGCTAACACAGGGGGCGTCTCCTACGAGCAGTACTTC. The rearrangement links TRBV20-1 to TRBJ2-7; 9 positions agree with TRBD1. CDR1 is DFQATT, CDR2 SNEGSKA, per germline (reference sequence). Trimming took 4 bases from V and 0 from J; bases not matched to a gene: 4. The CDR3 loop spans 14 amino acids.

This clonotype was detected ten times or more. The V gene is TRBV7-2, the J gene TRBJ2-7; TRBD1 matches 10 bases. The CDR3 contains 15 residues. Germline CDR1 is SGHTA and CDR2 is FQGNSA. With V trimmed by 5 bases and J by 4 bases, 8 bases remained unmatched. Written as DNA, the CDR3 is TGTGCCAGCAGCCGATCCGGACAGGGGGGTTACGAGCAGTACTTC. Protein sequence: CASSRSGQGGYEQYF. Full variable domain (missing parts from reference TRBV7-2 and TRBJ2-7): GAGVSQSPSNKVTEKGKDVELRCDPISGHTALYWYRQSLGQGLEFLIYFQGNSAPDKSGLPSDRFSAERTGGSVSTLTIQRTQQEDSAVYLCASSRSGQGGYEQYFGPGTRLTVT.

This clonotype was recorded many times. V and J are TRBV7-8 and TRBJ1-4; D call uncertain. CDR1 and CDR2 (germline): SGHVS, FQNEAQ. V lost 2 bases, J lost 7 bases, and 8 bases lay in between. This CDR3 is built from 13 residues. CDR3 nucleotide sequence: TGTGCCAGCAGCTTACGAGGGCTTGAAAAACTGTTTTTT. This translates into CASSLRGLEKLFF.

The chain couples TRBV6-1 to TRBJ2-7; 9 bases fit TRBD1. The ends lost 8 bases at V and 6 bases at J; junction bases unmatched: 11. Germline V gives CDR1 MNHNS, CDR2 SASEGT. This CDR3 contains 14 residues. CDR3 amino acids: CASFPGDRVGEQYF. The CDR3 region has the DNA TGTGCCAGCTTCCCGGGGGACAGGGTCGGCGAGCAGTACTTC.

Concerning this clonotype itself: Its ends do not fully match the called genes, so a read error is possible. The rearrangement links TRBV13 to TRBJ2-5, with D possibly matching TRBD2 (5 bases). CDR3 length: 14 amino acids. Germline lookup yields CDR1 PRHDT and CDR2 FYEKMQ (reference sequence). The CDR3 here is CASSQGAEQETQYF. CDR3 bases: TGCGCCAGCAGCCAAGGAGCGGAGCAAGAGACCCAGTACTTC.

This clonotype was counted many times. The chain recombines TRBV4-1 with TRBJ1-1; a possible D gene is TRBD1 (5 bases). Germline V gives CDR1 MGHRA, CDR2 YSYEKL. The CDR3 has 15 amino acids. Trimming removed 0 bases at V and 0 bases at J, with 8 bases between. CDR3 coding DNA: TGCGCCAGCAGCCAAGATCGACAGCTGAACACTGAAGCTTTCTTT. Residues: CASSQDRQLNTEAFF.

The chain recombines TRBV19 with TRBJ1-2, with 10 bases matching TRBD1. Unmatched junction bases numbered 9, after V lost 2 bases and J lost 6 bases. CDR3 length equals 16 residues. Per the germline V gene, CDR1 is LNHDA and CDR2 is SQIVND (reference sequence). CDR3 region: CASSILGTGESDGYTF. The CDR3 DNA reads TGTGCCAGTAGTATACTCGGGACAGGGGAATCGGATGGCTACACCTTC.

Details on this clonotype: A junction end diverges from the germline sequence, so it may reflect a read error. The CDR3 sequence: CASSFGQPQKTQYF. For the CDR3, the DNA is TGCGCCAGCAGCTTCGGACAGCCCCAAAAGACCCAGTACTTC. This rearrangement joins TRBV5-1 to TRBJ2-5; maybe TRBD1 (6 bases). The CDR3 covers 14 residues. Germline-derived CDR1 and CDR2 are SGHRS and YFSETQ.

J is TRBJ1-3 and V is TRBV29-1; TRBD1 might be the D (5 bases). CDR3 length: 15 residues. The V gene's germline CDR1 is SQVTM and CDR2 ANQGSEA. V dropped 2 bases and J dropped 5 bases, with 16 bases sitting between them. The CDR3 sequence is CSVEPRGDGRNTIYF. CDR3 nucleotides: TGCAGCGTTGAACCGCGGGGGGATGGCAGAAACACCATATATTTT.

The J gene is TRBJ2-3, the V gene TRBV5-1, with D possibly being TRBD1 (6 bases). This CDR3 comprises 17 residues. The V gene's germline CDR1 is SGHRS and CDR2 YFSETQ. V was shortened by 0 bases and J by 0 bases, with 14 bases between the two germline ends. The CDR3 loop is CASSLGPTGISTDTQYF. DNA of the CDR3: TGCGCCAGCAGCTTGGGACCAACAGGGATTAGCACAGATACGCAGTATTTT.

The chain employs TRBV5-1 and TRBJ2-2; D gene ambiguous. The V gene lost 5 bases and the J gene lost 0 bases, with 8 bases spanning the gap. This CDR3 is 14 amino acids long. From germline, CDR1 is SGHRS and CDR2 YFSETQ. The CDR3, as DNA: TGCGCCAGCAGGGAAGACCCGAACACCGGGGAGCTGTTTTTT. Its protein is CASREDPNTGELFF.

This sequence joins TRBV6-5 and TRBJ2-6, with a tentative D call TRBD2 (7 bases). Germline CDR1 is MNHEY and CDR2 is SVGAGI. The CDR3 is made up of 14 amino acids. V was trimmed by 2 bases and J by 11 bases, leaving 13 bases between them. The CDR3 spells CASSYARGGHVLTF. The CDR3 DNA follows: TGTGCCAGCAGTTACGCCCGCGGGGGCCACGTCCTGACTTTC.

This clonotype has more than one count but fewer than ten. CDR3 protein: CASSLVAMNTGELFF. The CDR3 nucleotides read TGCGCCAGCAGCTTGGTAGCGATGAACACCGGGGAGCTGTTTTTT. The chain recombines TRBV5-1 with TRBJ2-2; possibly TRBD2 for D (5 bases). CDR1 and CDR2 (germline): SGHRS, YFSETQ. CDR3 length equals 15 residues. V shed 0 bases and J shed 1 base, with 7 bases lying between them. Filled out from reference TRBV5-1 and TRBJ2-2, the complete variable domain reads KAGVTQTPRYLIKTRGQQVTLSCSPISGHRSVSWYQQTPGQGLQFLFEYFSETQRNKGNFPGRFSGRQFSNSRSEMNVSTLELGDSALYLCASSLVAMNTGELFFGEGSRLTVL.